The 21 T cell receptor beta chains given below trace back to one sample, sequenced in a study of OX40 agonist ivuxolimab in advanced cancers. The table came from immunoSEQ multiplex PCR; TCRdb's copy has only in-frame clones and leaves some out. The table includes 70,000 to 95,000 clones, roughly four fifths detected once. This material consisted of CD4+ or CD8+ T cells sorted from blood, taken in a trial of the OX40 agonist ivuxolimab. The source of these receptors is an adult with an advanced solid tumor such as melanoma, head and neck, liver or kidney cancer.

V usage is TRBV5-8 and J usage is TRBJ1-1, with D perhaps TRBD1 (6 bases). Germline CDR1 is SGHTS and CDR2 is YDEGEE. The germline V and J ends were trimmed by 3 bases and 3 bases, with 15 bases remaining between them. The CDR3 contains 15 residues. CDR3 nucleotide sequence: TGTGCCAGCAGCTCTTTCGGGGGGGGCTACACTGAAGCTTTCTTT. Its translation: CASSSFGGGYTEAFF. The full variable domain, with the rest looked up from reference TRBV5-8 and TRBJ1-1, is EAGVTQSPTHLIKTRGQQATLRCSPISGHTSVYWYQQALGLGLQFLLWYDEGEERNRGNFPPRFSGRQFPNYSSELNVNALELEDSALYLCASSSFGGGYTEAFFGQGTRLTVV.

To note about this clone: Other DNA sequences in this sample translate to the same CDR3. The chain couples TRBV6-5 to TRBJ1-4, with a weak D call TRBD1 (5 bases). This CDR3 comprises 11 residues. Germline CDR1 reads MNHEY; CDR2 reads SVGAGI. V lost 4 bases to trimming and J lost 8 bases, with 5 bases between them. CDR3 DNA sequence: TGTGCCAGCAGTTGGGGGGAAAAACTGTTTTTT. It is translated as CASSWGEKLFF.

V and J are TRBV5-1 and TRBJ2-2; 7 nucleotides line up with TRBD2. The CDR3 totals 18 residues. Looked up from germline, CDR1 is SGHRS and CDR2 is YFSETQ. After removal of 4 bases from V and 0 bases from J, the junction contained 12 bases not matched to a gene. This CDR3 is CASSAPRSGGTNTGELFF. The DNA for the CDR3 is TGCGCCAGCAGCGCACCTAGGTCCGGGGGGACGAACACCGGGGAGCTGTTTTTT.

This chain uses TRBV30 with TRBJ1-4; TRBD1 matches at 7 bases. Germline lookup yields CDR1 GTSNPN and CDR2 SVGIG (reference sequence). The CDR3 has 15 amino acids. Trimming at V came to 1 base and at J to 4 bases, leaving 6 bases not matched to a gene. CDR3 in amino acids: CAWSAPTGRNEKLFF. CDR3 sequence (DNA): TGTGCCTGGAGTGCCCCGACAGGGCGTAATGAAAAACTGTTTTTT.

This clone was counted at least ten times. The chain couples TRBV4-2 to TRBJ1-1, with D uncertain. CDR1 is LGHNA, CDR2 YNFKEQ, per germline. With 1 base removed from V and 2 bases from J, the gap between germline ends came to 14 bases. The CDR3 runs 16 residues. The CDR3 DNA follows: TGTGCCAGCAGCCAAGTAAAGGAGCCATTCAACACTGAAGCTTTCTTT. This sequence encodes CASSQVKEPFNTEAFF.

The genes are TRBV7-9 and TRBJ2-5; no firm D call. Germline loops: CDR1 SEHNR, CDR2 FQNEAQ (reference sequence). This CDR3 contains 11 residues. V gave up 5 bases and J gave up 5 bases, with 6 bases separating them. CDR3 coding DNA: TGTGCCAGCAGCCGTCAGGAGACCCAGTACTTC. This sequence encodes CASSRQETQYF.

This clone has a single count. V usage is TRBV2 and J usage is TRBJ1-4; 7 positions match TRBD1. The CDR3 runs 16 residues. In germline, CDR1 is SNHLY, CDR2 FYNNEI. Losses at the gene ends were 6 bases for V and 4 bases for J; bases not matched to a gene: 11. Here the CDR3 reads CASRTDRAPLNEKLFF. The CDR3 DNA sequence: TGTGCCAGCAGAACCGACAGGGCACCTCTTAATGAAAAACTGTTTTTT.

The chain is built from TRBV28 and TRBJ1-5; 7 nucleotides align to TRBD1. The germline V gene encodes CDR1 MDHEN and CDR2 SYDVKM. Trimming at V came to 5 bases and at J to 0 bases, leaving 4 bases not matched to a gene. CDR3 size: 15 residues. This CDR3 reads CASSLDRASNQPQHF. The CDR3 region has the DNA TGTGCCAGCAGTCTTGACAGGGCTAGCAATCAGCCCCAGCATTTT.

The J gene is TRBJ2-7, the V gene TRBV2; D gene unclear. Trimming cost V 5 bases and J 6 bases, with 23 bases left between them. Germline CDR1 is SNHLY and CDR2 is FYNNEI. This CDR3 is 16 amino acids long. The CDR3 DNA reads TGTGCCAGCAGTTCCCCTTGGGGTGGGCCCTCCGGCGAGCAGTACTTC. Its translation is CASSSPWGGPSGEQYF.

In its sample, this clone was seen once. The V call is TRBV15, the J call TRBJ1-2; 12 nucleotides line up with TRBD1. The CDR3 loop spans 13 amino acids. With 4 bases clipped from V and 9 bases from J, the junction kept 3 bases outside the gene matches. Germline V gene sequence: CDR1 LNHNV, CDR2 YYDKDF (reference sequence). This CDR3 reads CATSTGTGGSYTF. The CDR3 region has the DNA TGTGCCACCAGCACCGGGACAGGGGGCAGCTACACCTTC.

J is TRBJ2-7 and V is TRBV7-2; a weak D match, TRBD2 (6 bases). With 4 bases removed from V and 7 bases from J, the gap between germline ends came to 17 bases. This CDR3 is 14 amino acids long. Per the germline V gene, CDR1 is SGHTA and CDR2 is FQGNSA. The CDR3 reads CASSSAGGLMEQYF. CDR3 bases: TGTGCCAGCAGCTCAGCGGGTGGTCTTATGGAGCAGTACTTC.

This clone has a handful of counts. This rearrangement joins TRBV6-1 to TRBJ1-2; TRBD1 agrees at 7 bases. CDR3 length: 13 residues. Germline CDR1 is MNHNS and CDR2 is SASEGT. J was trimmed by 4 bases and V by 6 bases; bases with no gene match: 5. CDR3 bases: TGTGCCAGCAGGTGGACAGGAATCTATGGCTACACCTTC. It translates to CASRWTGIYGYTF.

V and J are TRBV7-3 and TRBJ1-6; tentatively, D is TRBD1 (5 bases). The CDR3 extends over 14 amino acids. Germline V gives CDR1 SGHTA, CDR2 FQGTGA. V was cut by 3 bases and J by 7 bases, with 10 bases left in between. The CDR3 DNA reads TGTGCCAGCAGCTTCGGGGGGATGAATTCACCCCTCCACTTT. It specifies CASSFGGMNSPLHF.

The chain employs TRBV11-2 and TRBJ2-3; possible D gene TRBD2, 6 bases. Trimming left V 0 bases short and J 6 bases short, with 16 bases between. CDR1 is SGHAT, CDR2 FQNNGV, per germline. The CDR3 is 16 amino acids. The CDR3 loop is CASSLERSGWLDTQYF. As DNA, the CDR3 is TGTGCCAGCAGCTTAGAACGCAGCGGGTGGCTGGATACGCAGTATTTT.

The table lists this clone with a count of one. The chain employs TRBV5-1 and TRBJ1-2; tentatively, D is TRBD1 (5 bases). This CDR3 is built from 16 residues. Deletions cut 0 bases from V and 8 bases from J, with 20 bases between. Germline-derived CDR1 and CDR2 are SGHRS and YFSETQ. CDR3 bases: TGCGCCAGCAGCTTGGGCGGCAGGGTCGACAAGGGGGGCTACACCTTC. Translation gives CASSLGGRVDKGGYTF. The entire variable domain, with the rest obtained from reference TRBV5-1 and TRBJ1-2, is as follows: KAGVTQTPRYLIKTRGQQVTLSCSPISGHRSVSWYQQTPGQGLQFLFEYFSETQRNKGNFPGRFSGRQFSNSRSEMNVSTLELGDSALYLCASSLGGRVDKGGYTFGSGTRLTVV.

The chain uses TRBV19 and TRBJ1-5; 7 bases align to TRBD1. The germline gives CDR1 LNHDA, CDR2 SQIVND (reference sequence). The CDR3 loop spans 16 amino acids. V lost 4 bases to trimming and J lost 0 bases; unmatched junction nucleotides: 6. The chain's CDR3 is CASSTRQGASNQPQHF. In DNA, the CDR3 is TGTGCCAGTAGTACCCGACAGGGTGCTAGCAATCAGCCCCAGCATTTT. Full variable domain (outside the CDR3, taken from reference TRBV19 and TRBJ1-5): DGGITQSPKYLFRKEGQNVTLSCEQNLNHDAMYWYRQDPGQGLRLIYYSQIVNDFQKGDIAEGYSVSREKKESFPLTVTSAQKNPTAFYLCASSTRQGASNQPQHFGDGTRLSIL.

The V and J genes are TRBV6-6 and TRBJ1-4; TRBD1 matches at 10 bases. CDR1 is MNHNY, CDR2 SVGAGI, per germline (reference sequence). The CDR3 has 14 amino acids. V lost 6 bases to trimming and J lost 8 bases; unmatched junction nucleotides: 6. The CDR3 here is CASRSDRGEEKLFF. The CDR3 DNA follows: TGTGCCAGCAGGTCGGACAGGGGGGAAGAAAAACTGTTTTTT.

The rearrangement links TRBV5-1 to TRBJ1-1; the D gene is possibly TRBD1 (5 bases). The CDR3 runs to 13 residues. Germline CDR1 reads SGHRS; CDR2 reads YFSETQ. V was trimmed by 0 bases and J by 8 bases, leaving 11 bases between them. In DNA form, the CDR3 reads TGCGCCAGCAGCTTGGGGTTGTCAGGGGAAGCTTTCTTT. Translated: CASSLGLSGEAFF.

The genes are TRBV2 and TRBJ1-2; D might be TRBD1 (6 bases). The V gene's germline CDR1 is SNHLY and CDR2 FYNNEI. The CDR3 extends over 13 amino acids. Trimming took 5 bases from V and 3 from J, leaving 10 bases between them. In DNA form, the CDR3 reads TGTGCCAGCAGTAAGACAGGAGACTATGGCTACACCTTC. Protein product: CASSKTGDYGYTF.

V is TRBV6-6 and J is TRBJ1-1; 8 bases align to TRBD1. J was trimmed by 3 bases and V by 6 bases; bases with no gene match: 6. The length of the CDR3 is 14 residues. Germline CDR1 is MNHNY and CDR2 is SVGAGI (reference sequence). CDR3 DNA sequence: TGTGCCAGCAGAAGGGGACAGGCCCACACTGAAGCTTTCTTT. This codes for CASRRGQAHTEAFF.

This chain links TRBV4-1 with TRBJ1-2; 7 bases map to TRBD1. The CDR3 contains 16 residues. Germline trimming cut 4 bases from V and 4 bases from J; bases unmatched to any gene: 12. Per the germline V gene, CDR1 is MGHRA and CDR2 is YSYEKL. CDR3 in amino acids: CASSPYSADRVYGYTF. CDR3 in DNA: TGCGCCAGCAGCCCCTATTCCGCCGACAGGGTCTATGGCTACACCTTC.